The source of this T cell receptor (beta chain) is a study of blood T cells in healthy people across ages (dated by TCRdb to 2014 to 2015). In the study overall: Template switching captured roughly one uniquely barcoded TCR beta cDNA molecule per two T cells in model experiments. To avoid experimental bias, donors of different ages were distributed randomly across sequencing lanes. Two additional independent replicas of 1 million unique cDNA reads from the same blood draw were analyzed for two donors (one aged 18 to 30 and one aged 80 or older). The donors were divided into four age groups: young (average roughly 17 years), middle-aged (under 40), aged (about 56) and long-lived (around 80). Age-related changes in TCR beta repertoire diversity were measured in the study by deep sequencing normalized with unique cDNA molecular identifiers. What the work shows at the level of the full study, not this receptor alone: Observed TCR beta diversity correlated strongly with the percentage of naive T cells measured by flow cytometry. Observed TCR beta diversity per million T cells fell roughly linearly with age, and a significant reduction was already apparent by age about 43. Conclusive comparison of naive and antigen-experienced compartments was prevented by the profiling of bulk unsorted PBMCs. Estimates of total diversity from one million sequenced T cells were regarded as lower bounds and underestimates. Compared with the aged group, the long-lived group had more naive CD4+ T cells, fewer expanded clones and increased TCR diversity, suggesting age selection. Because the CMV infection status of the donors was unknown, age-related changes in expanded clonotypes may potentially have been confounded.

Library method: 5' RACE. Sequencing instrument: Illumina HiSeq 2500. The second PCR ran for about 6 to 11 cycles and used a J-beta primer mix along with a sample-barcoded 5' primer. A unique molecular identifier was introduced onto each TCR beta cDNA molecule by a template-switch 5' adaptor carrying 12 random nucleotides. At least 2.5 million CDR3-containing paired-end reads were obtained from each sample. First-strand cDNA was synthesized from all RNA with the Mint cDNA synthesis kit, primed by a TRBC-specific oligonucleotide. Following uracil-DNA glycosylase treatment, a first 18-cycle PCR with universal primers M1SS and BC2_uni_R was performed on all cDNA. On the authors' methods: Normalization of each sample was performed by random selection of 1 million high-quality reads, each carrying a distinct molecular identifier. Instead of being binned into consensus sequences, reads with shared molecular identifiers were discarded. CDR3 identification, clonotype clustering and error correction used MiTCR with a Q25 quality threshold and the strictest error-elimination algorithm. A nonparametric unseen species model using Euler transformation provided a lower-bound estimate of total TCR beta diversity. TCRdb's own reprocessing of the public reads used fastp at Q25 and MiXCR and kept productive beta chains. Every CDR3 protein is listed once, alongside the most common genes and DNA of its rows. In this record, the V and J calls reflect TCRdb's handling and not the investigators' own analysis. Recorded for this sample are roughly 800,000 distinct CDR3 sequences; 35% to 40% of them occurred a single time. The top ten constitute 10% to 15% of the sample.

The donors were roughly 40 Caucasian individuals from Russia, aged roughly 6 to 90 years, who were systemically healthy. Roughly 9 milliliters of peripheral blood were drawn from each donor into EDTA-treated Vacutainer tubes. PBMCs were isolated by Ficoll-Paque density-gradient centrifugation, with at least 7 million obtained per sample. Trizol reagent was used to extract total RNA from the PBMCs, yielding at least 6 micrograms per sample. Naive CD45RAhigh/CD27high T cell percentages were measured by flow cytometry on a PBMC aliquot from every donor. Details on this clonotype: Its antigen has not been determined. No clone much larger than this one lies a single base away; base qualities are absent.

Sequenced: blood. This TCR was sampled from a man aged 18 to 29 in good health.

The DNA sequence reads TGCAGTGCTGTGGGACAGGGACGGGAAAAACTGTTTTTT. Its translation is CSAVGQGREKLFF. This receptor chain uses TRBV20-1 and TRBJ1-4; TRBD1 lines up with 9 middle nucleotides. According to the germline V gene (reference sequence), CDR1 reads DFQATT and CDR2 reads SNEGSKA. The CDR3 goes from the cysteine to the phenylalanine over 13 residues. Kept here is only the CDR3 DNA, which spans 39 bases and is read in frame from base 1. V lost 5 bases and J lost 8 bases, and the count of bases not matched to a germline gene is 6.